This paragraph reports one T cell receptor (beta chain). Its antigen is currently not known. The sample holds no much larger clone one base away, and base qualities are not on file. The germline V end is reduced by 6 bases and the J end by 5 bases; junction bases left unmatched: 7. The CDR3, from cysteine to phenylalanine, totals 13 residues. The kept DNA is CDR3 alone, 39 bases in frame from the first base. This sample is drawn from a study of blood T cell repertoires in COVID-19 (dated by TCRdb to 2020 to 2021). Regarding the research as a whole: Samples from collaborators originated in the United States, Italy and Spain and spanned both the acute and convalescent phases of COVID-19. The sample metadata nearly always contained a de-identified subject ID, COVID-19 status, age in years and sex. The prospective study material was composed of cDNA or gDNA derived from T cells, B-cell-depleted T cells, or PBMCs. A freely available public database, intended as a resource for researchers studying the immune response to SARS-CoV-2, is where the repertoires were released. Where available, HLA class I and class II types were taken from metadata supplied by the sample provider and were not determined by assay-based typing. Subjects who had been exposed to COVID-19, were actively infected with it, or had recovered from it provided the deeply sampled blood TCRbeta repertoires that made up the dataset. The samples were drawn from the first 160 participants of the ongoing ImmuneRACE study and from 950 to 1,500 subjects provided by 6 global collaborators.

Paper-wide results and their limitations: Clinical and demographic metadata were provided uncurated, with the amount varying by source and participant.

Collaborating institutions collected whole blood in K2EDTA tubes following their own protocols. For TCRbeta analysis, collaborator samples were shipped as frozen whole blood, as isolated PBMCs, or as DNA extracted from either sample type. TCRbeta CDR3 regions were amplified from genomic DNA by means of the immunoSEQ Assay, a bias-controlled multiplex PCR. Processing in the source paper ran as follows. Nucleated cell counts per sample were estimated from amplification of reference gene primers within the assay. Sequence reads were collapsed and filtered to measure the absolute abundance of every unique TCRbeta CDR3 rearrangement. For each sample, productive Simpson clonality was calculated by taking the square root of Simpson's diversity index across productive rearrangements. In its TCRdb copy, this immuneACCESS table keeps in-frame sequences only and misses some clones. Where compared with another copy, unresolved V genes explain less than half of these, and the others have no known cause. V, J and clone size derive from that table, while D and trimming were established from the DNA sequence. The sample table contains about 91,000 clones; only one count was recorded for around 90% of them. The ten largest clones add up to less than 6% of the sample.

Source material: peripheral blood. The clonotype originates from an elderly woman with active COVID-19. Recombination joined TRBV12-3 or TRBV12-4 with TRBJ2-7, with 7 junctional bases fitting TRBD1. The DNA reads TGTGCCAGCAGCTCCTGGACAGGCAACGAGCAGTACTTC. Its translation is CASSSWTGNEQYF.